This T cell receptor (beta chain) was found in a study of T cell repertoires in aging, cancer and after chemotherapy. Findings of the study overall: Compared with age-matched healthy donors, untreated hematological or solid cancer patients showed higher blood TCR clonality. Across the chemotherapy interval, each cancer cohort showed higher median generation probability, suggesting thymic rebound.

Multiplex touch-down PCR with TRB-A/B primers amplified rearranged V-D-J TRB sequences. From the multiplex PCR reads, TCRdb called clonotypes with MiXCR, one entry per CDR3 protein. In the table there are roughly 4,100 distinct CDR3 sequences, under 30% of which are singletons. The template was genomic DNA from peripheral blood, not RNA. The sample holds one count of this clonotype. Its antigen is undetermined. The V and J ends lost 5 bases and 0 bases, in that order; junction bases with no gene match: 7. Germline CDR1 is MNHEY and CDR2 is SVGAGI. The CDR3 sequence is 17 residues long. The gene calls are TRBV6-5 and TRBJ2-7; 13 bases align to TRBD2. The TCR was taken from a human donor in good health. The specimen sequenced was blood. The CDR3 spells CASSVGLAGTSSYEQYF. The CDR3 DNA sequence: TGTGCCAGCAGTGTGGGACTAGCGGGGACAAGCTCCTACGAGCAGTACTTC.